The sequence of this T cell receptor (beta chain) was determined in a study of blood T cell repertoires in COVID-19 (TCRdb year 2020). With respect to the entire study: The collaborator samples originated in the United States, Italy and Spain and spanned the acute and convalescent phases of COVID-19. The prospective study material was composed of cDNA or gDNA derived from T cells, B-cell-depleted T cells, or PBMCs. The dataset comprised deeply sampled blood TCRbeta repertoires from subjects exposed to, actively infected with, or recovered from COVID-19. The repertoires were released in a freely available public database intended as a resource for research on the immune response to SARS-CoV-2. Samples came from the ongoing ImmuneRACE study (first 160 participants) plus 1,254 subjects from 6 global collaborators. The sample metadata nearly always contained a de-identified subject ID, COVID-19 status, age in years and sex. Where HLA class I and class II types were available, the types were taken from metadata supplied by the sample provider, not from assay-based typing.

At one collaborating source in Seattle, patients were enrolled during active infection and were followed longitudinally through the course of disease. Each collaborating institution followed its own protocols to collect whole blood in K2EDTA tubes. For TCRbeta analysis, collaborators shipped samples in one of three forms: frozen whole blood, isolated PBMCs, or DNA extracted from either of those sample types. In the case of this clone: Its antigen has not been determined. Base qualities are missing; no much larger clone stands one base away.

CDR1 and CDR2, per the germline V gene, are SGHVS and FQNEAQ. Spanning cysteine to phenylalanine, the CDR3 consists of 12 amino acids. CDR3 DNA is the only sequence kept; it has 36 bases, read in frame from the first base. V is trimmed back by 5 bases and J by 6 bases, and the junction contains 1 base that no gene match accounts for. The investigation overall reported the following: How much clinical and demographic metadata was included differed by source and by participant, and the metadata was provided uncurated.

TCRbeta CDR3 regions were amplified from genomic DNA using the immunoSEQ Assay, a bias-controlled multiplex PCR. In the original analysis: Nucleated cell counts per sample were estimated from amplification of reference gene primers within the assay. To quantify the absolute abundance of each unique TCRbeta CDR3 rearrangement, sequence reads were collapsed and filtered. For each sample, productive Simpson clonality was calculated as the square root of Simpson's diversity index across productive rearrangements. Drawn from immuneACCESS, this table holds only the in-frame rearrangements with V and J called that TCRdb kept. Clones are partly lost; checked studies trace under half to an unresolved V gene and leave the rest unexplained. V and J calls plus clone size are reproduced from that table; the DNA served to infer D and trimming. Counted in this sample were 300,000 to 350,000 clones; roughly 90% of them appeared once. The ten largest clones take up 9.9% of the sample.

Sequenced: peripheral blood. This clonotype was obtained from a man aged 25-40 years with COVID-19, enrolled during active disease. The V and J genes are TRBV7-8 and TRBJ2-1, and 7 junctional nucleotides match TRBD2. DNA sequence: TGTGCCAGCAGCCCTAGCGGCAATGAGCAGTTCTTC. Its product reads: CASSPSGNEQFF.